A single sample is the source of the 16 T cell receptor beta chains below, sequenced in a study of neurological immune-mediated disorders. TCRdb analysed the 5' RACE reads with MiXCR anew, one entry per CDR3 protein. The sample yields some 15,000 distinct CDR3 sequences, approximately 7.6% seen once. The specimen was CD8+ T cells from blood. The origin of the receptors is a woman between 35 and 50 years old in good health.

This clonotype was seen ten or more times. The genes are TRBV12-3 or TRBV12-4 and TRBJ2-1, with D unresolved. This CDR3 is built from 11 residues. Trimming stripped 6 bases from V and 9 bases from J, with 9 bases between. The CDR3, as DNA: TGTGCCAGCAGCCTTTCTGGTGAGCAGTTCTTC. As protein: CASSLSGEQFF.

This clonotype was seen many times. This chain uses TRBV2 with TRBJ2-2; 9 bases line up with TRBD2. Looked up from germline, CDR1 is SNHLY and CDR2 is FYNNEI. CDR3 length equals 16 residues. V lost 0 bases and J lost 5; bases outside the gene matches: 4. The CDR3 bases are TGTGCCAGCAGTGAAGCGCCGGGACTAGCAACCGGGGAGCTGTTTTTT. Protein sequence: CASSEAPGLATGELFF.

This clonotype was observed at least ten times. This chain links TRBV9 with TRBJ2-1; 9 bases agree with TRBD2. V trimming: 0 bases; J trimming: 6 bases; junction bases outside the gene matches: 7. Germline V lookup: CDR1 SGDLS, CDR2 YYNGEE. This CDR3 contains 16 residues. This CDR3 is CASSVALRGGLNEQFF. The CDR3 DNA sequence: TGTGCCAGCAGCGTAGCTTTGCGGGGGGGCCTCAATGAGCAGTTCTTC.

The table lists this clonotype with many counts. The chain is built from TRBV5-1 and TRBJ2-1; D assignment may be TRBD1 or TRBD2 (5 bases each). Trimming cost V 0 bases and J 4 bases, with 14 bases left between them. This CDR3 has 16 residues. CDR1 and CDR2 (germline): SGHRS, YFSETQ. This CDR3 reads CASSLVGASTYNEQFF. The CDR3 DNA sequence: TGCGCCAGCAGCTTGGTCGGGGCCAGCACTTACAATGAGCAGTTCTTC.

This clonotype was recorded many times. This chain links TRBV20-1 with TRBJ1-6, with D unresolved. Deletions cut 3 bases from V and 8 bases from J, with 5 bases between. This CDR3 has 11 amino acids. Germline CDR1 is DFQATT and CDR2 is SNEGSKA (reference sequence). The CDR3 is CSASGYSPLHF. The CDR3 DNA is TGCAGTGCTAGTGGGTATTCACCCCTCCACTTT.

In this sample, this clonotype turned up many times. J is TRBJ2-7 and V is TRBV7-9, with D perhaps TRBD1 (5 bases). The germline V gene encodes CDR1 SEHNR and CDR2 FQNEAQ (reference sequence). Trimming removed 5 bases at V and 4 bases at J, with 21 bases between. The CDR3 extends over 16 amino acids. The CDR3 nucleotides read TGTGCCAGCAGCCTCCTACCGGTAGGGGCTGGGTACGAGCAGTACTTC. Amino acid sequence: CASSLLPVGAGYEQYF. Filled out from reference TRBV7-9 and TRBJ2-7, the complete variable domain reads DTGVSQNPRHKITKRGQNVTFRCDPISEHNRLYWYRQTLGQGPEFLTYFQNEAQLEKSRLLSDRFSAERPKGSFSTLEIQRTEQGDSAMYLCASSLLPVGAGYEQYFGPGTRLTVT.

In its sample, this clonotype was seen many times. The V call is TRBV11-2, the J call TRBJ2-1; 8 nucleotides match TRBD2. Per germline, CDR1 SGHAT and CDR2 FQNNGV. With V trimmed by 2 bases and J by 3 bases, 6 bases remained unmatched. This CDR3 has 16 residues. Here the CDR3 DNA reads TGTGCCAGCAGCTTAAATTCACTAGCGGTCTACAATGAGCAGTTCTTC. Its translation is CASSLNSLAVYNEQFF.

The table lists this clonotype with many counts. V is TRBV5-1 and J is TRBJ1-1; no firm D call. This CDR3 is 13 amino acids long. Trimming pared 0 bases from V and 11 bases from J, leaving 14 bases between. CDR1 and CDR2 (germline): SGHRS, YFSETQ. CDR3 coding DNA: TGCGCCAGCAGCTTGGTGCTCCCTAGTACCGCTTTCTTT. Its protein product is CASSLVLPSTAFF.

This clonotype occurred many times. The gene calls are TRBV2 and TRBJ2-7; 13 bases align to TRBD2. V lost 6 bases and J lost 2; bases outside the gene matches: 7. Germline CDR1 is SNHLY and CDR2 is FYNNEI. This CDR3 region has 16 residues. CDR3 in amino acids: CASRPGLAGAPYEQYF. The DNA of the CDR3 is TGTGCCAGCAGGCCCGGACTAGCGGGAGCTCCCTACGAGCAGTACTTC.

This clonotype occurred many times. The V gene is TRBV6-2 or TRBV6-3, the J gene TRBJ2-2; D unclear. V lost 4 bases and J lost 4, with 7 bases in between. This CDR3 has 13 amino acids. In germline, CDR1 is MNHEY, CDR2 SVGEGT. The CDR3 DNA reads TGTGCCAGCAGTTTAGGCGCCACCGGGGAGCTGTTTTTT. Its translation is CASSLGATGELFF.

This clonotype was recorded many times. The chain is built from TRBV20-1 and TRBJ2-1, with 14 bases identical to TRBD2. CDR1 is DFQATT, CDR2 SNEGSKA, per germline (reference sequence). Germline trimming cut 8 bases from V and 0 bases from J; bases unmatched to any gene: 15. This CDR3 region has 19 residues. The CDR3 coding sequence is TGCAGTACCGATGCGGGACAGGGACTAGCGGGAGACTCCTACAATGAGCAGTTCTTC. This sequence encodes CSTDAGQGLAGDSYNEQFF.

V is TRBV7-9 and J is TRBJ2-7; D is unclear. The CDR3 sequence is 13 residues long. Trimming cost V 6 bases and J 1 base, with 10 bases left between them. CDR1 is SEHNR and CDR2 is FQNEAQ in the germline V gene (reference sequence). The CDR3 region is CASRFRVSYEQYF. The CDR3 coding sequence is TGTGCCAGCAGATTTCGGGTATCCTACGAGCAGTACTTC.

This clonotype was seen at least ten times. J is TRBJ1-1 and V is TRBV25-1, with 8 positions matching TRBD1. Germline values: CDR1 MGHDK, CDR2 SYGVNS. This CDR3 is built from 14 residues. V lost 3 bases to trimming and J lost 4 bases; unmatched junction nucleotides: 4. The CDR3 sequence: CASSEDRVATEAFF. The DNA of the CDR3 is TGTGCCAGCAGTGAGGACAGGGTAGCCACTGAAGCTTTCTTT. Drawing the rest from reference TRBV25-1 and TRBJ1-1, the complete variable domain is EADIYQTPRYLVIGTGKKITLECSQTMGHDKMYWYQQDPGMELHLIHYSYGVNSTEKGDLSSESTVSRIRTEHFPLTLESARPSHTSQYLCASSEDRVATEAFFGQGTRLTVV.

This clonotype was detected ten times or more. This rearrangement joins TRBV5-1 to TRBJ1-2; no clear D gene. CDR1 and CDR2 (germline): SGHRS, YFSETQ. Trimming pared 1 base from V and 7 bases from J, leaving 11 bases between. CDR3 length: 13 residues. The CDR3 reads CASSLRAISGYTF. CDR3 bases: TGCGCCAGCAGCTTGCGGGCAATCAGTGGCTACACCTTC. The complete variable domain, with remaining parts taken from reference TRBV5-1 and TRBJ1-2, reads KAGVTQTPRYLIKTRGQQVTLSCSPISGHRSVSWYQQTPGQGLQFLFEYFSETQRNKGNFPGRFSGRQFSNSRSEMNVSTLELGDSALYLCASSLRAISGYTFGSGTRLTVV.

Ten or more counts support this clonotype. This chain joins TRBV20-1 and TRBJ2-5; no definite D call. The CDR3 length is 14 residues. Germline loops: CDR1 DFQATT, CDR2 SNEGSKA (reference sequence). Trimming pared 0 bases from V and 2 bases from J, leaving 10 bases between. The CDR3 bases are TGCAGTGCTAGAGATCTTAGCAGGCAAGAGACCCAGTACTTC. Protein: CSARDLSRQETQYF.

The chain's CDR3 is CASSFGQGRETQYF. The CDR3 DNA sequence: TGCGCCAGCAGCTTCGGGCAGGGGCGCGAGACCCAGTACTTC. This rearrangement joins TRBV5-1 to TRBJ2-5; TRBD1 might be the D (6 bases). Germline CDR1 and CDR2: SGHRS and YFSETQ. This CDR3 region has 14 residues. V was pared by 2 bases and J by 5 bases, with 13 bases between.